These 16 T cell receptor beta chains came from one sample sequenced in a study of shared clonotypes between healthy human individuals. Positive CCR7 selection of CD45RO-negative cells yielded the naive CD8 cells, and terminally differentiated effector memory CD45RA+ cells were excluded. Assay: immunoSEQ multiplex PCR; the TCRdb copy retains only in-frame clones and omits some. The sample shows around 650,000 clones, 95% to 97% of them seen only once. What was sequenced was naive CD8+ T cells sorted from blood. All receptors come from a woman in her twenties or thirties in good health.

A remark on this clone: Other nucleotide sequences in the sample specify the same CDR3. The chain employs TRBV27 and TRBJ2-1, with 11 bases that match TRBD2. The CDR3 is made up of 15 amino acids. The V segment lost 5 bases and the J segment 7 bases; nucleotides outside the gene matches: 7. Germline values: CDR1 MNHEY, CDR2 SMNVEV (reference sequence). CDR3 sequence (DNA): TGTGCCAGCAGTCTAGGACTAGCGGGTGGGAATGAGCAGTTCTTC. It translates to CASSLGLAGGNEQFF.

The rearrangement links TRBV4-1 to TRBJ2-7; possible D gene TRBD2, 5 bases. This CDR3 has 14 amino acids. V was cut by 1 base and J by 2 bases, with 9 bases left in between. Germline V CDR1 and CDR2: MGHRA, YSYEKL. The CDR3 DNA reads as TGCGCCAGCAGCCAAGGCCCGGGAACCTACGAGCAGTACTTC. It translates to CASSQGPGTYEQYF.

The CDR3 sequence: CSVEDRLALNEQFF. Here the CDR3 DNA reads TGCAGCGTTGAAGATCGGCTAGCGCTCAATGAGCAGTTCTTC. The gene calls are TRBV29-1 and TRBJ2-1; the D gene is possibly TRBD2 (6 bases). Trimming stripped 0 bases from V and 6 bases from J, with 12 bases between. This CDR3 is 14 amino acids long. The germline gives CDR1 SQVTM, CDR2 ANQGSEA.

This clone has just one count. This chain links TRBV19 with TRBJ2-1, with 12 bases identical to TRBD2. CDR3 length: 15 amino acids. Germline lookup yields CDR1 LNHDA and CDR2 SQIVND (reference sequence). V was clipped by 2 bases and J by 6 bases; unmatched bases: 2. CDR3 nucleotides: TGTGCCAGTAGTATACTAGCGGGAGGGGTCAATGAGCAGTTCTTC. Translating gives CASSILAGGVNEQFF.

J is TRBJ2-7 and V is TRBV11-2; D unresolved. Trimming cost V 6 bases and J 4 bases, with 10 bases left between them. Germline V gene sequence: CDR1 SGHAT, CDR2 FQNNGV. CDR3 length: 12 amino acids. The CDR3 bases are TGTGCCAGCAGACTAACCGCTTACGAGCAGTACTTC. Its translation is CASRLTAYEQYF.

The J gene is TRBJ2-1, the V gene TRBV25-1; 8 bases agree with TRBD1. The CDR3 is made up of 15 amino acids. The germline V gene encodes CDR1 MGHDK and CDR2 SYGVNS. V lost 6 bases and J lost 6; bases outside the gene matches: 10. The CDR3 spells CASSPRDRIGNEQFF. CDR3 DNA: TGTGCCAGCAGCCCGAGGGACAGGATAGGCAATGAGCAGTTCTTC.

The chain combines TRBV6-5 with TRBJ2-1; D may correspond to TRBD1 or TRBD2 (6 bases each). Germline V gives CDR1 MNHEY, CDR2 SVGAGI. V was pared by 6 bases and J by 4 bases, with 16 bases between. CDR3 size: 15 residues. The CDR3 DNA is TGTGCCAGCAGCCCGGGGGCGGGCACATACAATGAGCAGTTCTTC. Amino acids: CASSPGAGTYNEQFF.

The chain employs TRBV5-6 and TRBJ2-5; D is ambiguous. The CDR3 is 12 amino acids. Germline-derived CDR1 and CDR2 are SGHDT and YYEEEE. V was pared by 6 bases and J by 5 bases, with 11 bases between. This CDR3 reads CASTSHGETQYF. CDR3 nucleotide sequence: TGTGCCAGCACCTCCCACGGGGAGACCCAGTACTTC.

CDR3 residues: CASSLVQGREDPSYNEQFF. As DNA, the CDR3 is TGTGCCAGCAGCTTGGTTCAGGGGCGGGAGGACCCCTCCTACAATGAGCAGTTCTTC. J is TRBJ2-1 and V is TRBV5-8, with 8 bases aligning to TRBD2. The germline V gene has CDR1 SGHTS and CDR2 YDEGEE. The V and J ends lost 0 bases and 0 bases, in that order; junction bases with no gene match: 11. The CDR3 has 19 residues.

The CDR3: CASSQQTSGRGELFF. CDR3 DNA sequence: TGCGCCAGCAGCCAACAGACTAGCGGGAGAGGGGAGCTGTTTTTT. The chain is built from TRBV4-1 and TRBJ2-2, with 12 bases fitting TRBD2. The CDR3 extends over 15 amino acids. Trimming removed 2 bases from V and 8 bases from J; junction bases left unmatched: 3. CDR1 MGHRA and CDR2 YSYEKL come from the germline V gene.

This clone was detected a few times. The rearrangement uses TRBV6-5 and TRBJ2-4; 9 bases are shared with TRBD2. Germline loops: CDR1 MNHEY, CDR2 SVGAGI. Trimming removed 6 bases from V and 8 bases from J; junction bases left unmatched: 5. The CDR3 spans 13 residues. CDR3 sequence: CASSLAGVDIQYF. The CDR3 DNA follows: TGTGCCAGCAGCTTAGCGGGAGTAGACATTCAGTACTTC.

V and J are TRBV4-1 and TRBJ2-7; TRBD1 matches 7 bases. The CDR3 is made up of 15 amino acids. Germline V gene sequence: CDR1 MGHRA, CDR2 YSYEKL. V was pared by 6 bases and J by 0 bases, with 8 bases of the junction left unmatched. This CDR3 reads CASRLQGTDSYEQYF. The CDR3 nucleotides read TGCGCCAGCAGGCTACAGGGGACCGACTCCTACGAGCAGTACTTC.

The J gene is TRBJ2-7, the V gene TRBV5-1; either TRBD1 or TRBD2 may fit D (5 bases each). CDR3 length: 15 residues. Trimming took off 7 bases at V and 2 bases at J, with 19 bases between the two ends. Germline V gives CDR1 SGHRS, CDR2 YFSETQ. CDR3 nucleotide sequence: TGCGCCAGCGATCCTGAGGGGCCAGGGACCTACGAGCAGTACTTC. Amino acids: CASDPEGPGTYEQYF.

J is TRBJ2-3 and V is TRBV7-9, with 13 bases identical to TRBD2. V trimming: 4 bases; J trimming: 1 base; junction bases outside the gene matches: 5. This CDR3 is 17 amino acids long. Germline CDR1 is SEHNR and CDR2 is FQNEAQ (reference sequence). CDR3 residues: CASSSATSGRRTDTQYF. CDR3 nucleotide sequence: TGTGCCAGCAGCTCCGCGACTAGCGGGAGGCGCACAGATACGCAGTATTTT.

Comment on this clone: The identical CDR3 is also encoded by other nucleotide sequences in the sample. This chain joins TRBV27 and TRBJ2-1; 12 bases are shared with TRBD2. Germline assignment: CDR1 MNHEY and CDR2 SMNVEV (reference sequence). CDR3 size: 16 residues. V dropped 2 bases and J dropped 4; count of bases not matched to a gene: 3. The DNA of the CDR3 is TGTGCCAGCAGTTTACTCCTAGCGGGAGGGTACAATGAGCAGTTCTTC. This codes for CASSLLLAGGYNEQFF.

This sequence joins TRBV5-6 and TRBJ1-5, with TRBD1 matching 10 bases. V gave up 4 bases and J gave up 0 bases; unmatched junction bases: 7. The germline V gene encodes CDR1 SGHDT and CDR2 YYEEEE. The CDR3 consists of 17 residues. CDR3 loop: CASSKGQGLYSNQPQHF. The CDR3 bases are TGTGCCAGCAGCAAGGGACAGGGGTTATATAGCAATCAGCCCCAGCATTTT.